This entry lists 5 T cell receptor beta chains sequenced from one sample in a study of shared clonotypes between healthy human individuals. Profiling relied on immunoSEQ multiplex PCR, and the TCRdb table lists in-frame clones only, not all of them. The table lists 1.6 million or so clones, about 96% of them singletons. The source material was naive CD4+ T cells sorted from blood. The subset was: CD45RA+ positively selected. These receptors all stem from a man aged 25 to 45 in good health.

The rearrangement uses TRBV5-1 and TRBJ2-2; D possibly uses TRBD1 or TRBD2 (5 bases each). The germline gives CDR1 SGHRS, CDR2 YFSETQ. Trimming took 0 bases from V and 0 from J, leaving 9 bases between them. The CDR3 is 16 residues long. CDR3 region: CASSLAGTANTGELFF. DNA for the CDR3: TGCGCCAGCAGCTTGGCCGGGACCGCGAACACCGGGGAGCTGTTTTTT.

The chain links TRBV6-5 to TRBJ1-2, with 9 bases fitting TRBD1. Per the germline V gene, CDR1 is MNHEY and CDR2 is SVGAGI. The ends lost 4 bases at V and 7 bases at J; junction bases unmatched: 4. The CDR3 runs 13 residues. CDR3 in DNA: TGTGCCAGCAGTTTAAGGGACAGGGCTGGCTACACCTTC. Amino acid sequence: CASSLRDRAGYTF.

This chain's CDR3 is CAIREVAGQNNEQFF. In DNA form, the CDR3 reads TGTGCCATCAGGGAGGTAGCGGGTCAGAACAATGAGCAGTTCTTC. The chain combines TRBV10-3 with TRBJ2-1; the match to TRBD2 covers 7 bases. V lost 6 bases to trimming and J lost 5 bases; unmatched junction nucleotides: 10. The CDR3 extends over 15 amino acids. Germline-derived CDR1 and CDR2 are ENHRY and SYGVKD.

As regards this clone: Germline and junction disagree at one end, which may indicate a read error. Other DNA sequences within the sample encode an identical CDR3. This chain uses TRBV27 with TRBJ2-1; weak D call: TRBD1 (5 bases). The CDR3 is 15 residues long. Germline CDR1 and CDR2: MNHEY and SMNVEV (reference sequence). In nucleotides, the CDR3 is TGTGCCAGCAGCTTATCAGGGATCTCCTACAATGAGCAGTTCTTC. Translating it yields CASSLSGISYNEQFF.

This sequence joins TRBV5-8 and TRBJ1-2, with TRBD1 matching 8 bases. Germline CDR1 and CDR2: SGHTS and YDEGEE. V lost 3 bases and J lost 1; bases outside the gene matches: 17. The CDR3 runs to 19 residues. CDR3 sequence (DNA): TGTGCCAGCAGCTCAATAGGATCGAACGGACAGGGACATAACTATGGCTACACCTTC. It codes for CASSSIGSNGQGHNYGYTF.